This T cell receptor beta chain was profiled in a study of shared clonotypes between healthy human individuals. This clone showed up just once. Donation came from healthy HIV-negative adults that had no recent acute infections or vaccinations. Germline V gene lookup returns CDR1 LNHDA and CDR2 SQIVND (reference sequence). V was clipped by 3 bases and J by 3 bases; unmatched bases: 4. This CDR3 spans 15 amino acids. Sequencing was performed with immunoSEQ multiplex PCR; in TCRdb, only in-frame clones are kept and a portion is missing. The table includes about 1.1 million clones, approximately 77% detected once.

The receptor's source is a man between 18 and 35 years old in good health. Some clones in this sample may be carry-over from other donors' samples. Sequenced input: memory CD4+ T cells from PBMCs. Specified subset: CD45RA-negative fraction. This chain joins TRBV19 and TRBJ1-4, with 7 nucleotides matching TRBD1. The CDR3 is CASSMRQGANEKLFF. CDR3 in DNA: TGTGCCAGTAGTATGCGTCAGGGGGCTAATGAAAAACTGTTTTTT.